The sequence of this T cell receptor (beta chain) was determined in a study of vaccination and CD4 T cells after COVID-19. Overall study: Post-diagnosis, post-COVID samples were collected after a median 101 days, ranging 35 to 161. Stimuli were overlapping spike peptide pools of SARS-CoV-2 and three common cold coronaviruses (HCoV-NL63, HCoV-OC43, HCoV-229E).

Cultured CD4+ T-cell DNA underwent Oncomine TCR Beta short-read sequencing. TCRdb redid the calling of the PCR reads with MiXCR, one entry per CDR3 protein. This sample carries around 3,400 distinct CDR3 sequences, roughly 32% of them seen once, and the ten largest clones take about 47%. Regarding treatment: approximately 10-day PBMC culture with coronavirus spike peptide pools or control peptides (ViraFEST assay). ViraFEST stimulated the growth of antigen-specific T cells using peptide pools and subsequently profiled their TCRs by sequencing. In its sample, this clonotype is medium-sized (0.01 to 0.1%). Its antigen is unknown. The CDR3 has 13 amino acids. CDR1 is SGHDT, CDR2 YYEEEE, per germline. V lost 4 bases, J lost 8 bases, and 15 bases lay in between.

V and J are TRBV5-6 and TRBJ1-2; unclear D gene. The source material was CD4+ T cells from blood, cultured in vitro. The clonotype originates from a human donor who had recovered from COVID-19. The CDR3 sequence: CASSPGVGLGYTF. CDR3 in DNA: TGTGCCAGCAGCCCCGGTGTAGGGTTGGGCTACACCTTC.